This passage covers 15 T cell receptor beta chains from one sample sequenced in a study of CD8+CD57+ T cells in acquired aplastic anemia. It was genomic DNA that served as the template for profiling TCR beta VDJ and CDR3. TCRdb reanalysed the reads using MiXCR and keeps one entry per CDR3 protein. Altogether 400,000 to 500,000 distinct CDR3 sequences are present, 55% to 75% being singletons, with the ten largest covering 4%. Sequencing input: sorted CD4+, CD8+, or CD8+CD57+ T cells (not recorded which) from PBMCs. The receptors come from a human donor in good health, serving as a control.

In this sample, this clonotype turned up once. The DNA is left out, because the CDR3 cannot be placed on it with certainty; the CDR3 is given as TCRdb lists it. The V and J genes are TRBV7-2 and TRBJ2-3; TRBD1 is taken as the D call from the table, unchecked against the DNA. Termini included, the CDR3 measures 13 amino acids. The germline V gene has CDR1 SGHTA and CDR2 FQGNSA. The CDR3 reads CASSTSVGGTQYF.

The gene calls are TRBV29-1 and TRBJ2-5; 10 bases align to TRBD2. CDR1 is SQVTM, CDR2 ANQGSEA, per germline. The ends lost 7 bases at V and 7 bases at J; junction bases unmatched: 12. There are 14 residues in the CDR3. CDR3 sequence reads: CSAEELAGLGTQYF. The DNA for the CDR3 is TGCAGCGCCGAGGAACTAGCGGGGCTAGGGACCCAGTACTTC.

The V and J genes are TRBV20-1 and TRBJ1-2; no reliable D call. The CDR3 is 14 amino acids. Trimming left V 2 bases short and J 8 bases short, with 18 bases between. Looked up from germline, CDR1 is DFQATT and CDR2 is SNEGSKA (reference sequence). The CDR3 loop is CSARPQNTGEGYTF. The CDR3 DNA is TGCAGTGCTAGACCCCAGAACACCGGGGAGGGCTACACCTTC.

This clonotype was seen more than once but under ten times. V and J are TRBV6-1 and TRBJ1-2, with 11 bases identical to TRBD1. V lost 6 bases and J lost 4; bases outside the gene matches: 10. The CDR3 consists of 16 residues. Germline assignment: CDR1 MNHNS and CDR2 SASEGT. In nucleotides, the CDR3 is TGTGCCAGCAGCAGCAGGACAGGGGGCTCAGGCTATGGCTACACCTTC. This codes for CASSSRTGGSGYGYTF.

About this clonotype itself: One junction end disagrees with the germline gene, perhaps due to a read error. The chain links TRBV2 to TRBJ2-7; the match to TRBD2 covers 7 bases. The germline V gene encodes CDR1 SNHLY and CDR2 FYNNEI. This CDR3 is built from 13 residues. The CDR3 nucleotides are TGTGCCAGCAGCGAAGCTCGGGGGGAGAGTCAGTACTTC. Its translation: CASSEARGESQYF.

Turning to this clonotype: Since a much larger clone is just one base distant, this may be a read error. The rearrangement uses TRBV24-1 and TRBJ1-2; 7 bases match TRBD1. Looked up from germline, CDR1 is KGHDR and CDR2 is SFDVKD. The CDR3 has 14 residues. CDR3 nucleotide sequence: TGTGCCAGCAGTGAAGCGGCAGGGGGAAGTGGCTACACCTTC. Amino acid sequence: CASSEAAGGSGYTF.

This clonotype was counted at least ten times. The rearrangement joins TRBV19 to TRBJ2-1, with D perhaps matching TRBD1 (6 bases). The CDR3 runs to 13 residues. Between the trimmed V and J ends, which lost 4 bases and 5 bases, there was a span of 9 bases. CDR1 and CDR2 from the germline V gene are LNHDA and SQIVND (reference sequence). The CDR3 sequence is CASSRNRDNEQFF. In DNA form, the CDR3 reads TGTGCCAGTAGTAGGAACAGGGACAATGAGCAGTTCTTC.

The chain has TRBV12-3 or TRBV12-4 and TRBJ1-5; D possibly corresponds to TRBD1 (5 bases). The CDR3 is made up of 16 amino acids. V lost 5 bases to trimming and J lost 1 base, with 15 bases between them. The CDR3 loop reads CASSRGRRSSNQPQHF. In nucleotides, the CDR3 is TGTGCCAGCAGTCGGGGGAGGCGCTCGAGCAATCAGCCCCAGCATTTT.

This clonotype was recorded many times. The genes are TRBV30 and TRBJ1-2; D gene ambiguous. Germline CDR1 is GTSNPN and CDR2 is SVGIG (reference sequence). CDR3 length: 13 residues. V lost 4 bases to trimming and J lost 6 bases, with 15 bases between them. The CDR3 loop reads CAWIGQMANGYTF. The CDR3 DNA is TGTGCCTGGATTGGGCAAATGGCGAATGGCTACACCTTC.

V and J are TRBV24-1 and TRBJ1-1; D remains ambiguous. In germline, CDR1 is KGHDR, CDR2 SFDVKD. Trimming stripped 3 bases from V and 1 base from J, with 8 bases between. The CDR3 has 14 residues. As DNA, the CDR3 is TGTGCCACCAGTGATGGGTTAGGGAACACTGAAGCTTTCTTT. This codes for CATSDGLGNTEAFF.

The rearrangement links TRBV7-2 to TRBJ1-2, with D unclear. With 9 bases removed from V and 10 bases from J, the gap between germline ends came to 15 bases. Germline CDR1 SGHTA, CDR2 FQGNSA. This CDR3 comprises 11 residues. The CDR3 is CASSRVGDYTF. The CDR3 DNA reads TGTGCCAGTAGTAGGGTGGGAGACTACACCTTC.

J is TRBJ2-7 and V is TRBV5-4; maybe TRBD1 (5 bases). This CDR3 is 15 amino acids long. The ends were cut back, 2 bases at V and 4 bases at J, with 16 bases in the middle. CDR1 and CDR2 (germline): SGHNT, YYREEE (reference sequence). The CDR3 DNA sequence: TGTGCCAGCAGCTTCCGGGCGCACAGGTCATACGAGCAGTACTTC. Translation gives CASSFRAHRSYEQYF. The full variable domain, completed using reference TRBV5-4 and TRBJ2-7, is ETGVTQSPTHLIKTRGQQVTLRCSSQSGHNTVSWYQQALGQGPQFIFQYYREEENGRGNFPPRFSGLQFPNYSSELNVNALELDDSALYLCASSFRAHRSYEQYFGPGTRLTVT.

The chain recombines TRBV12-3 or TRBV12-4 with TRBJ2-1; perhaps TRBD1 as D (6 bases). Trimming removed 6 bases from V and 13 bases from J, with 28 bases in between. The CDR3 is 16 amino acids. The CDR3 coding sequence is TGTGCCAGCAGCTCACGCCGGGACAACGAGCAGTACTTCCAGTTCTTC. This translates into CASSSRRDNEQYFQFF.

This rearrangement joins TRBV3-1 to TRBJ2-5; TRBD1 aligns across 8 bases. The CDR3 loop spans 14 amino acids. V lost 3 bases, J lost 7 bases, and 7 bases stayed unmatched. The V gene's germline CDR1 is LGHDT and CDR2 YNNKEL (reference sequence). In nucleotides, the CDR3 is TGTGCCAGCAGCCATCGCAGGGGGCTGGGGACCCAGTACTTC. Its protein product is CASSHRRGLGTQYF.

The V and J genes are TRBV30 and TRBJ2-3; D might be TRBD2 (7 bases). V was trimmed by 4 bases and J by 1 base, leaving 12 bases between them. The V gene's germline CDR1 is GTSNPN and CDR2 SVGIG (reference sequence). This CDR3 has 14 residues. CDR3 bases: TGTGCCTGGATCGGGGGGCGCGGCACAGATACGCAGTATTTT. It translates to CAWIGGRGTDTQYF. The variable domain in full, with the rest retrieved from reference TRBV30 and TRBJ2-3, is SQTIHQWPATLVQPVGSPLSLECTVEGTSNPNLYWYRQAAGRGLQLLFYSVGIGQISSEVPQNLSASRPQDRQFILSSKKLLLSDSGFYLCAWIGGRGTDTQYFGPGTRLTVL.